This T cell receptor beta chain was retrieved from a study of cytomegalovirus exposure and HLA in healthy donors. Study conclusions and caveats: Sequencing depth roughly uniform across donors was assumed in presence/absence analyses.

Turning to this clone: The antigen remains unidentified.

PCR employed 60 Vbeta and 13 Jbeta primers. Method: immunoSEQ multiplex PCR; TCRdb's copy keeps in-frame clones and lacks some. The sample consists of around 130,000 clones, 80% of them appearing once. The CDR3 length is 14 residues. Germline V gives CDR1 LNHDA, CDR2 SQIVND (reference sequence). This TCR derives from a man aged 25-40 years in good health and CMV-seronegative. The sample was PBMCs. The chain links TRBV19 to TRBJ2-5, with TRBD2 matching over 7 bases. The assigned J gene may be wrong: the sequence end matches TRBJ2-7 better. CDR3 protein: CASSSWGGNYEQYF. The CDR3 nucleotides read TGTGCCAGTAGTAGCTGGGGGGGAAATTACGAGCAGTACTTC.